This T cell receptor beta chain was captured by sequencing in a study of sequential checkpoint blockade in melanoma (dated by TCRdb to between 2019 and 2020). Background for the entire study: Patients were assigned by 1:1 randomization to either first-line nivolumab followed by ipilimumab (arm A) or ipilimumab followed by nivolumab (arm B). Both trial sequences were followed by maintenance nivolumab. Beyond this particular receptor, the publication reports: The model for predicting response that combines TCR metrics with mutation burden needs to be validated in larger, independent patient cohorts.

Per the germline V gene, MNHEY is the CDR1 and SVGAGI is the CDR2. The CDR3 sequence holds 14 residues, the cysteine and phenylalanine included. The DNA shown is the 42-base CDR3, in frame from base 1. TCRbeta CDR3 regions were immunosequenced from genomic DNA with the immunoSEQ Assay. Before high-throughput sequencing, genomic DNA was amplified using bias-controlled multiplex PCR. Regarding the original processing steps: To quantify the absolute abundance of each unique TCRbeta CDR3 region, the sequences were collapsed and filtered. Clonality was defined as 1 minus Pielou's evenness and was calculated using productive rearrangements only. A previously published method was used to identify clones with significantly greater frequencies in on-treatment samples than in baseline samples. TCRdb holds this immuneACCESS table with in-frame rearrangements only. Some clones are missing; in checked studies, unresolved V genes explain under half, and the rest has no known cause. That table gives V, J and clone size, and the DNA gave D and trimming. The sample yields 25,000 to 30,000 clones; about 80% were counted once. The ten largest clones capture 10% to 15% of the sample.

In regard to this clone: The antigen this receptor binds is unknown. No per-base quality is available; no much larger clone lies one base away.

Sample treatment or condition, as interpreted from the label and publication: randomized to nivolumab then ipilimumab (arm A) or the reverse (arm B). None of the trial patients had been given prior DNA-damaging chemotherapy. A FACS Aria II flow cytometer was used to sort live CD3+CD8+ cells that were negative for CD19 and CD56 from thawed PBMCs. CheckMate 064, a randomized, open-label phase II trial of sequential checkpoint blockade, was the source of the samples, all of which came from patients with melanoma. Leukapheresis was used to collect peripheral blood mononuclear cells, which were then purified with Ficoll-Paque and frozen in human serum with around 10% DMSO. Immediately after sorting, the purity of the sorted blood CD3+CD8+ cells was confirmed to be >98%, and DNA was then extracted.

The input for sequencing was CD8+ T cells sorted from blood (inferred from file names), taken from a patient given nivolumab and ipilimumab in sequence. This receptor was taken from a human donor with melanoma. The chain uses TRBV6-5 and TRBJ2-5; the D gene is perhaps TRBD2, on 5 matching bases. The DNA end lines up better with TRBJ2-7; the J call may be wrong. This receptor carries the CDR3 CASRRTYDYYEQYF. In nucleotides, the sequence is TGTGCCAGCAGGCGCACATACGACTACTACGAGCAGTACTTC.